The 27 T cell receptor beta chains below all came from one sample that was sequenced in a study of regulatory T cells in long-lasting Graves disease. CDR3-region Arm-PCR and iRepertoire HTBI primers produced the TCR beta libraries. TCRdb analysed the multiplex PCR reads with MiXCR anew, one entry per CDR3 protein. The sample carries about 470,000 distinct CDR3 sequences, under 25% recorded once. Described time point: persistent/refractory GD, antithyroid drugs over 5 years with positive TRAb. Researchers made the TCR library from RNA that was extracted from PBMCs. The material sequenced was peripheral blood mononuclear cells (PBMCs), taken when the disease was refractory, from a patient treated with antithyroid drugs. These receptor sequences come from a female donor with Graves disease.

This clonotype has a count of ten or more. The gene calls are TRBV12-3 or TRBV12-4 and TRBJ2-1; 8 nucleotides line up with TRBD2. The J call may be in error: the DNA end matches TRBJ2-5 better. The CDR3 runs to 14 residues. CDR3 protein: CASSIAGKQETQYF. CDR3 in DNA: TGTGCCAGCAGCATAGCGGGAAAGCAAGAGACCCAGTACTTC.

This clonotype has a handful of counts. This chain connects TRBV7-2 to TRBJ2-7; the D gene could be TRBD1 or TRBD2 (5 bases each). Germline V gene sequence: CDR1 SGHTA, CDR2 FQGNSA. V lost 5 bases to trimming and J lost 2 bases, with 25 bases between them. The CDR3 sequence is 18 residues long. The CDR3 region has the DNA TGTGCCAGCAGCACGAAGGTCCGGGGCAGGGAGCTGACCTACGAGCAGTACTTC. Its translation is CASSTKVRGRELTYEQYF.

In its sample, this clonotype was seen many times. The V and J genes are TRBV6-2 or TRBV6-3 and TRBJ1-4; TRBD1 matches 7 bases. Germline CDR1 is MNHEY and CDR2 is SVGEGT. This CDR3 is 15 amino acids long. V lost 6 bases and J lost 4; bases outside the gene matches: 8. CDR3 DNA sequence: TGTGCCAGCAGACGCCGGGACAGCTTTAATGAAAAACTGTTTTTT. Translated, it gives CASRRRDSFNEKLFF.

The chain links TRBV6-2 or TRBV6-3 to TRBJ2-7; weak D call: TRBD1 (5 bases). This CDR3 spans 14 amino acids. V lost 3 bases and J 5 bases, leaving 14 bases between the germline ends. Germline V lookup: CDR1 MNHEY, CDR2 SVGEGT. For the CDR3, the DNA is TGTGCCAGCAGTTATGGGGCAGAGTTCAACGAGCAGTACTTC. It is translated as CASSYGAEFNEQYF.

This rearrangement joins TRBV10-3 to TRBJ2-3; TRBD2 matches at 11 bases. CDR1 and CDR2 from the germline V gene are ENHRY and SYGVKD. The ends lost 4 bases at V and 4 bases at J; junction bases unmatched: 7. The CDR3 has 16 residues. CDR3 region: CAISGRTSGYSDTQYF. The DNA for the CDR3 is TGTGCCATCAGTGGAAGGACTAGCGGGTACTCAGATACGCAGTATTTT.

The chain employs TRBV27 and TRBJ2-7; 8 bases line up with TRBD1. The germline V gene has CDR1 MNHEY and CDR2 SMNVEV (reference sequence). The CDR3 runs to 15 residues. The J segment lost 2 bases and the V segment lost 5 bases, leaving 8 bases of the junction unmatched. The CDR3 DNA sequence: TGTGCCAGCAGTCCCCGGGACAGGAAAACCTACGAGCAGTACTTC. Translation gives CASSPRDRKTYEQYF.

Note on this clonotype: A read error may be the cause here, since a much bigger clone is one base away. This sequence joins TRBV27 and TRBJ1-1; a weak D match, TRBD1 (5 bases). This CDR3 region has 15 residues. The germline V gene has CDR1 MNHEY and CDR2 SMNVEV (reference sequence). Trimming stripped 10 bases from V and 2 bases from J, with 20 bases between. CDR3 in DNA: TGTGCCAACACCTCTTTGGGGGGTGTTAACACTGAAGCTTTCTTT. This translates into CANTSLGGVNTEAFF.

This clonotype was observed at least ten times. The V and J genes are TRBV7-9 and TRBJ2-7, with 10 nucleotides matching TRBD1. After removal of 4 bases from V and 2 bases from J, the junction contained 5 bases not matched to a gene. Germline V gene lookup returns CDR1 SEHNR and CDR2 FQNEAQ (reference sequence). CDR3 size: 15 residues. The CDR3 region has the DNA TGTGCCAGCAGCTCACCAGGGACAGGGGCCTACGAGCAGTACTTC. Translating gives CASSSPGTGAYEQYF.

The V gene is TRBV29-1, the J gene TRBJ2-3, with 12 bases that match TRBD2. The germline gives CDR1 SQVTM, CDR2 ANQGSEA. The J segment lost 0 bases and the V segment lost 7 bases, leaving 8 bases of the junction unmatched. The CDR3 spans 16 residues. CDR3 sequence reads: CSASGRALPSTDTQYF. As DNA, the CDR3 is TGCAGCGCTAGCGGGAGGGCCCTCCCTAGCACAGATACGCAGTATTTT.

This clonotype was observed at least ten times. J is TRBJ1-2 and V is TRBV5-4; possibly TRBD1 for D (6 bases). The CDR3 has 16 residues. V lost 5 bases and J 8 bases, leaving 25 bases between the germline ends. Germline CDR1 and CDR2: SGHNT and YYREEE (reference sequence). The CDR3 nucleotides are TGTGCCAGCAGGACCTTCGGAGGCAGGGGAGTTGAGGGCTACACCTTC. It is translated as CASRTFGGRGVEGYTF.

This clonotype has ten or more counts. The rearrangement links TRBV6-1 to TRBJ2-7; no clear D gene. The CDR3 length is 12 residues. CDR1 and CDR2 (germline): MNHNS, SASEGT. The V gene lost 7 bases and the J gene lost 6 bases, with 13 bases spanning the gap. The CDR3 loop is CASNGNTFEQYF. The CDR3 coding sequence is TGTGCCAGCAATGGAAATACATTCGAGCAGTACTTC.

This clonotype was observed a handful of times. The V call is TRBV9, the J call TRBJ1-1, with D perhaps TRBD1 (5 bases). The CDR3 is 14 residues long. Germline V CDR1 and CDR2: SGDLS, YYNGEE. Trimming stripped 1 base from V and 3 bases from J, with 10 bases between. CDR3 in DNA: TGTGCCAGCAGCGTACAGGGTTCGGACACTGAAGCTTTCTTT. Translation gives CASSVQGSDTEAFF.

Only a few counts were recorded for this clonotype. The rearrangement joins TRBV29-1 to TRBJ2-5, with D possibly TRBD2 on 5 matching bases. Germline assignment: CDR1 SQVTM and CDR2 ANQGSEA. This CDR3 has 13 residues. Between the trimmed V and J ends, which lost 7 bases and 5 bases, there was a span of 17 bases. CDR3 amino acids: CSAASTSSETQYF. CDR3 nucleotide sequence: TGCAGCGCCGCCTCAACTAGTTCCGAGACCCAGTACTTC.

The sample holds many counts of this clonotype. The chain couples TRBV28 to TRBJ1-6; TRBD1 matches at 9 bases. Trimming at V came to 5 bases and at J to 11 bases, leaving 7 bases not matched to a gene. Germline CDR1 is MDHEN and CDR2 is SYDVKM. CDR3 length equals 14 residues. This CDR3 is CASSLTGGGPPLHF. The CDR3 nucleotides read TGTGCCAGCAGTCTAACAGGGGGCGGTCCACCCCTCCACTTT. Supplemented by reference TRBV28 and TRBJ1-6, the full variable domain reads DVKVTQSSRYLVKRTGEKVFLECVQDMDHENMFWYRQDPGLGLRLIYFSYDVKMKEKGDIPEGYSVSREKKERFSLILESASTNQTSMYLCASSLTGGGPPLHFGNGTRLTVT.

The chain recombines TRBV19 with TRBJ1-2; 10 nucleotides line up with TRBD1. The CDR3 contains 18 residues. Germline V gene sequence: CDR1 LNHDA, CDR2 SQIVND (reference sequence). The trim removed 3 bases at V and 2 bases at J, leaving 12 bases unmatched. CDR3 in DNA: TGTGCCAGTAGTATGTTGGGAGCGTCGGACAGGGGGAACTATGGCTACACCTTC. This encodes CASSMLGASDRGNYGYTF. The whole variable domain, remainder taken from reference TRBV19 and TRBJ1-2, is DGGITQSPKYLFRKEGQNVTLSCEQNLNHDAMYWYRQDPGQGLRLIYYSQIVNDFQKGDIAEGYSVSREKKESFPLTVTSAQKNPTAFYLCASSMLGASDRGNYGYTFGSGTRLTVV.

This clonotype was seen a single time. Germline is not matched at one junction end, which may reflect a read error. This chain uses TRBV6-1 with TRBJ1-2; 7 bases are a match to TRBD1. This CDR3 is built from 13 residues. Germline V CDR1 and CDR2: MNHNS, SASEGT. CDR3 sequence: CASNPQGNYGYAF. CDR3 DNA: TGTGCCAGCAATCCACAGGGGAACTATGGCTACGCCTTC.

This clonotype occurred many times. This chain uses TRBV12-3 or TRBV12-4 with TRBJ1-5; D not resolved. This CDR3 has 14 amino acids. Trimming stripped 6 bases from V and 4 bases from J, with 13 bases between. The CDR3 protein is CASSQWGFNQPQHF. For the CDR3, the DNA is TGTGCCAGCAGCCAATGGGGTTTTAATCAGCCCCAGCATTTT.

The chain links TRBV2 to TRBJ2-3; 7 nucleotides line up with TRBD2. The germline V gene has CDR1 SNHLY and CDR2 FYNNEI. Trimming cost V 7 bases and J 1 base; bases outside gene matches: 5. The CDR3 runs 14 residues. CDR3 residues: CASIEREGTDTQYF. CDR3 DNA: TGTGCCAGCATCGAACGGGAGGGCACAGATACGCAGTATTTT.

This clonotype was detected ten times or more. The chain couples TRBV6-1 to TRBJ1-2; tentatively, D is TRBD1 (6 bases). Trimming pared 7 bases from V and 4 bases from J, leaving 13 bases between. CDR3 length: 13 residues. The germline V gene has CDR1 MNHNS and CDR2 SASEGT. The CDR3 nucleotides are TGTGCCAGCATGCGAGGGGGTCCCTATGGCTACACCTTC. It codes for CASMRGGPYGYTF.

This clonotype was detected ten times or more. The V call is TRBV29-1, the J call TRBJ2-7; TRBD2 matches at 8 bases. The CDR3 loop spans 12 amino acids. The germline gives CDR1 SQVTM, CDR2 ANQGSEA. Germline trimming cut 7 bases from V and 5 bases from J; bases unmatched to any gene: 7. CDR3 sequence (DNA): TGCAGCGCCAAGGCGGGGGGCCACGAGCAGTACTTC. This gives the protein CSAKAGGHEQYF.

In its sample, this clonotype was seen a few times. The CDR3 sequence is CASRETGVTEAFF. In nucleotides, the CDR3 is TGTGCCAGTAGGGAAACAGGGGTCACTGAAGCTTTCTTT. The rearrangement links TRBV19 to TRBJ1-1, with 7 positions matching TRBD1. V dropped 6 bases and J dropped 4; count of bases not matched to a gene: 5. The CDR3 has 13 amino acids. Germline loops: CDR1 LNHDA, CDR2 SQIVND (reference sequence).

The chain links TRBV2 to TRBJ2-5, with TRBD1 matching 7 bases. Germline trimming cut 6 bases from V and 3 bases from J; bases unmatched to any gene: 4. The V gene's germline CDR1 is SNHLY and CDR2 FYNNEI. This CDR3 is 13 amino acids long. The DNA for the CDR3 is TGTGCCAGCAGGGGGGACAGAAAAGAGACCCAGTACTTC. This gives the protein CASRGDRKETQYF.

In its sample, this clonotype was seen a few times. V and J are TRBV7-9 and TRBJ2-3; the D is unclear. Trimming took 6 bases from V and 0 from J, leaving 13 bases between them. Germline assignment: CDR1 SEHNR and CDR2 FQNEAQ (reference sequence). This CDR3 is 15 amino acids long. CDR3 sequence (DNA): TGTGCCAGCAGTTTCGCCGAAGTTAGCACAGATACGCAGTATTTT. It is translated as CASSFAEVSTDTQYF.

The chain couples TRBV6-1 to TRBJ2-2, with 11 nucleotides matching TRBD1. V was clipped by 6 bases and J by 5 bases; unmatched bases: 11. The CDR3 is 17 residues long. The germline gives CDR1 MNHNS, CDR2 SASEGT. The DNA for the CDR3 is TGTGCCAGCAGCCCGAGGGACAGGGGGTACGTTACCGGGGAGCTGTTTTTT. Amino acids: CASSPRDRGYVTGELFF.

The count of this clonotype is one. The CDR3 DNA sequence: TGTGCCAGCAGCATCTCGGGGGGGACAGGGGGCTACGAGCAGTACTTC. Translated: CASSISGGTGGYEQYF. The V and J genes are TRBV7-9 and TRBJ2-7, with TRBD1 identical over 11 bases. The CDR3 runs 16 residues. Germline CDR1 is SEHNR and CDR2 is FQNEAQ (reference sequence). Trimming cost V 5 bases and J 3 bases; bases outside gene matches: 9.

This clonotype was counted many times. The genes are TRBV12-3 or TRBV12-4 and TRBJ2-2; D might be TRBD1 or TRBD2, each matching 5 bases. V lost 4 bases and J 6 bases, leaving 18 bases between the germline ends. The CDR3 contains 16 residues. CDR3 sequence reads: CASSWIYGTLPGELFF. The CDR3 DNA follows: TGTGCCAGCAGTTGGATCTACGGGACGCTGCCCGGGGAGCTGTTTTTT.

This clonotype was recorded many times. The chain is built from TRBV2 and TRBJ2-7; TRBD1 matches 7 bases. V trimming: 7 bases; J trimming: 0 bases; junction bases outside the gene matches: 12. This CDR3 region has 16 residues. Germline CDR1 reads SNHLY; CDR2 reads FYNNEI. The CDR3 loop is CASKRDSVGLSYEQYF. The CDR3 DNA reads as TGTGCCAGCAAGAGGGACAGTGTGGGTCTCTCCTACGAGCAGTACTTC.